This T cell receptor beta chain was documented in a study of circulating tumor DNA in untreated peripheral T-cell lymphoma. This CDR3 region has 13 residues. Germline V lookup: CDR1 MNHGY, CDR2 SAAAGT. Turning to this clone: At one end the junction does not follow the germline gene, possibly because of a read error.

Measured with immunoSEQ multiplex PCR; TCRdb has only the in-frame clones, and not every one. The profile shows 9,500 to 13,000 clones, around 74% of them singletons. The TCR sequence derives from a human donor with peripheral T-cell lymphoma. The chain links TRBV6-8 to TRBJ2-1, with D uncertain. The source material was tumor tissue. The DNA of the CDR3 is TGTGCCATCAGTGGAGACCGTAGGGATGAGCAGTTCTTC. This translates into CAISGDRRDEQFF.